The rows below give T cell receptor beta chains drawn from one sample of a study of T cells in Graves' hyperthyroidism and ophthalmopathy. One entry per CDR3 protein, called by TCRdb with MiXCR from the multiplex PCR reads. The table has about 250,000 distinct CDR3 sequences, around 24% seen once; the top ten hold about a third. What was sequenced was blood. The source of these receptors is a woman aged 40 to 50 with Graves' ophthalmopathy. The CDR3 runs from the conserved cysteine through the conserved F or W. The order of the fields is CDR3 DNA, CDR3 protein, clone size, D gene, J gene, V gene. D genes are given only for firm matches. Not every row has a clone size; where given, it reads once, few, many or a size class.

TGTGCTAGTGGTTTGGCAGGGGCGGGTGAAGCTTTCTTT	CASGLAGAGEAFF	many	-	TRBJ1-1	TRBV12-5
TGTGCCAGCTCACCACCCTCACAGGGGCGAGCAGATACGCAGTATTTT	CASSPPSQGRADTQYF	many	TRBD1	TRBJ2-3	TRBV18
TGTGCCAGCAGTTTTCTAGCGGGAGAGGGGGACACCGGGGAGCTGTTTTTT	CASSFLAGEGDTGELFF	many	TRBD2	TRBJ2-2	TRBV12-3/TRBV12-4
TGTGCTAGCAGCTTACGAGAAACCGGGGAGCTGTTTTTT	CASSLRETGELFF	few	-	TRBJ2-2	TRBV7-7
TGTGCCAGTAGTAAGACGGTGAACACTGAAGCTTTCTTT	CASSKTVNTEAFF	many	-	TRBJ1-1	TRBV19
TGTGCCAGCAGCTTAGAAGCGGGAAGCGAGCAGTACTTC	CASSLEAGSEQYF	once	TRBD2	TRBJ2-7	TRBV7-9
TGTGCCAGCAGTTTTTCCGACTACGAGCAGTACTTC	CASSFSDYEQYF	few	-	TRBJ2-7	TRBV12-3/TRBV12-4
TGTGCCAGCAGCCCCTTCCCTAAGGGCTCGAGTCCCTACGAGCAGTACTTC	CASSPFPKGSSPYEQYF	many	-	TRBJ2-7	TRBV11-2
TGCGCCAGCAGCCAAGACCCGCGCACCTACGAGCAGTACTTC	CASSQDPRTYEQYF	-	-	TRBJ2-7	TRBV4-1
TGCGCCAGCAGCCAACTAGGGACAGGGGGAGAGACCCAGTACTTC	CASSQLGTGGETQYF	many	TRBD1	TRBJ2-5	TRBV4-1
TGTGCCAGCAGCTTAGGAGGGAGGATTGAAGCTTTCTTT	CASSLGGRIEAFF	-	-	TRBJ1-1	TRBV7-2